This T cell receptor beta chain was identified in a study of regulatory T cells in long-lasting Graves disease. Time point defined: newly diagnosed GD, antithyroid drugs for less than 3 months. PBMC RNA was the source of the TCR library. Assembly of TCR beta libraries relied on iRepertoire HTBI primers together with Arm-PCR of CDR3 regions. TCRdb processed the multiplex PCR reads anew with MiXCR; each CDR3 protein has one entry. The top ten hold about 10% of the sample, which has roughly 500,000 distinct CDR3 sequences, 13% seen once. Study-wide results and caveats: With persistent disease, TRBV28, TRBJ1-2 and TRBJ2-5 were the favored segments. Peripheral blood, not thyroid tissue, was the sole material studied.

Concerning this clonotype: The antigen is undetermined. A single base separates this from a much larger clone, so it may be a read error.

This CDR3 spans 19 amino acids. Germline trimming cut 6 bases from V and 9 bases from J; bases unmatched to any gene: 19. In germline, CDR1 is MDHEN, CDR2 SYDVKM. These sequences were also reported in another study, on T cells in Graves' hyperthyroidism and ophthalmopathy.

The clonotype comes from a man aged 30-40 years with Graves disease. Source: peripheral blood mononuclear cells (PBMCs), taken at new diagnosis, from a patient treated with antithyroid drugs. V is TRBV28 and J is TRBJ2-1, with 14 nucleotides matching TRBD2. In nucleotides, the CDR3 is TGTGCCAGCAGCCCCCCTCAGCAGACTAGCGGGAGGGCCAAGAGTGAGCAGTTCTTC. Translating gives CASSPPQQTSGRAKSEQFF.